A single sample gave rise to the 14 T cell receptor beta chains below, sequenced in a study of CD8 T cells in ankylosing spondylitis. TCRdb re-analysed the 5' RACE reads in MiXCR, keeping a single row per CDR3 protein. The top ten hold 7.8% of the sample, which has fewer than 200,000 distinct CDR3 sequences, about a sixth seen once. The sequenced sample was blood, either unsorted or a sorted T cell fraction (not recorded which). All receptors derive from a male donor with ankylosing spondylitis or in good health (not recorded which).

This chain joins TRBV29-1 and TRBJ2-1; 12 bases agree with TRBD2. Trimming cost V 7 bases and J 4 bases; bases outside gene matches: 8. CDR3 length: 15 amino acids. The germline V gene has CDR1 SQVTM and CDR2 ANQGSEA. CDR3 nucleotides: TGCAGCGCCGGAGGACTAGCGGGGTTATACAATGAGCAGTTCTTC. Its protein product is CSAGGLAGLYNEQFF.

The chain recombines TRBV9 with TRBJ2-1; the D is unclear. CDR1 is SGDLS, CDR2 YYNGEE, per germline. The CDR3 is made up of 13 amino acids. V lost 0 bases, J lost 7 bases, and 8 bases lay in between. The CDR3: CASSVDRRNEQFF. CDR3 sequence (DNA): TGTGCCAGCAGCGTAGACCGCCGAAATGAGCAGTTCTTC.

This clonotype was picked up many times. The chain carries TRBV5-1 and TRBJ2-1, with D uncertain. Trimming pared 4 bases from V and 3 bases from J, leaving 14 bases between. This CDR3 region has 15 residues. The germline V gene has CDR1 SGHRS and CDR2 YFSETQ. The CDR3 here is CASSPSIEDYNEQFF. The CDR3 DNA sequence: TGCGCCAGCAGCCCCTCAATCGAAGACTACAATGAGCAGTTCTTC.

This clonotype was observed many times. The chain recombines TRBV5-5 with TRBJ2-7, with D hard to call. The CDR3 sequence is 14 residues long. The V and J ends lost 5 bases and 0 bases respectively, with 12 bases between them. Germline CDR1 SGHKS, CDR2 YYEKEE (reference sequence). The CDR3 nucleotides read TGTGCCAGCAGTTTAGCACTCGCCTCCTACGAGCAGTACTTC. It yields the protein CASSLALASYEQYF. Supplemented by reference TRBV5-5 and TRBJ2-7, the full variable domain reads DAGVTQSPTHLIKTRGQQVTLRCSPISGHKSVSWYQQVLGQGPQFIFQYYEKEERGRGNFPDRFSARQFPNYSSELNVNALLLGDSALYLCASSLALASYEQYFGPGTRLTVT.

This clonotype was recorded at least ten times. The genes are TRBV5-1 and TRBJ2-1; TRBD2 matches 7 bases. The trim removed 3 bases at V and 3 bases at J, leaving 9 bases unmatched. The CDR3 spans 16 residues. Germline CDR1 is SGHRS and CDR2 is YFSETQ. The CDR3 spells CASSSRLAEIYNEQFF. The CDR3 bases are TGCGCCAGCAGCTCCAGGCTAGCGGAGATCTACAATGAGCAGTTCTTC.

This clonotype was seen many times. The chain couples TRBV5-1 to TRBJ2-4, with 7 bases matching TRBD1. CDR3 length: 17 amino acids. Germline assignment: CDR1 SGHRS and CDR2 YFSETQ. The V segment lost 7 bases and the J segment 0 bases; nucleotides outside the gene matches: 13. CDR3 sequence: CASEWDRNMIAKNIQYF. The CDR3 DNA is TGCGCCAGCGAGTGGGACAGAAATATGATAGCCAAAAACATTCAGTACTTC.

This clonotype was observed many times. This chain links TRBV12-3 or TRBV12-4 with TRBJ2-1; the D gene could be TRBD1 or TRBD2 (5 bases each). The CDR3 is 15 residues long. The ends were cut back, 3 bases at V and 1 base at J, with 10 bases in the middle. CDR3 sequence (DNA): TGTGCCAGCAGTTTCCGGGGCATGTCCTACAATGAGCAGTTCTTC. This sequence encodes CASSFRGMSYNEQFF.

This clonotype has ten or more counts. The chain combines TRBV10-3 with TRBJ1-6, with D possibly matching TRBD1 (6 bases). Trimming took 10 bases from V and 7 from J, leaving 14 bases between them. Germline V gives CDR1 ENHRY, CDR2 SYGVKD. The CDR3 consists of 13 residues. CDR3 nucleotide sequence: TGTGCCACTAGGGGGGGGCTGAATTCACCCCTCCACTTT. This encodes CATRGGLNSPLHF.

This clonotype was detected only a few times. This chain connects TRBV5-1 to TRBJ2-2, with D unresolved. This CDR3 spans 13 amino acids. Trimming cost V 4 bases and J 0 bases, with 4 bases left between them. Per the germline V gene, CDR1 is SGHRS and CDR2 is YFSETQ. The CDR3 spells CASSLANTGELFF. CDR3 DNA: TGCGCCAGCAGCCTAGCGAACACCGGGGAGCTGTTTTTT.

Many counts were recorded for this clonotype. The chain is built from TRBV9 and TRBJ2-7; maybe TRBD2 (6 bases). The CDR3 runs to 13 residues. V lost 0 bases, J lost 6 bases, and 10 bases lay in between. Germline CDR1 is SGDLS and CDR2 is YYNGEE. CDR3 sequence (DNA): TGTGCCAGCAGCGTAGATCCGGGAGTCGAGCAGTACTTC. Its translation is CASSVDPGVEQYF. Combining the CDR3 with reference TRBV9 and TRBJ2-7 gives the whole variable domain DSGVTQTPKHLITATGQRVTLRCSPRSGDLSVYWYQQSLDQGLQFLIQYYNGEERAKGNILERFSAQQFPDLHSELNLSSLELGDSALYFCASSVDPGVEQYFGPGTRLTVT.

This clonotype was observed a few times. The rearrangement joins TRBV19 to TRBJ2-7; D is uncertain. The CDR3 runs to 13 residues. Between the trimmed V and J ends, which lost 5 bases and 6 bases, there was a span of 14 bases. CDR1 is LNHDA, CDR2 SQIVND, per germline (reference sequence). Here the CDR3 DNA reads TGTGCCAGTAGTCCTTCGAACCGCCTCGAGCAGTACTTC. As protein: CASSPSNRLEQYF.

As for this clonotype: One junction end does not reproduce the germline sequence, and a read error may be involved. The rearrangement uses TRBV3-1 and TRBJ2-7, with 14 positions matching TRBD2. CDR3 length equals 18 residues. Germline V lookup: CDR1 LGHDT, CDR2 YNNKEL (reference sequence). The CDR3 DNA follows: TGTACCAGCAGTTTTGGACTAGCGGGAGGAACTCTCTCCTACGAGCAGTACTTC. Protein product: CTSSFGLAGGTLSYEQYF.

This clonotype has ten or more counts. CDR3 sequence reads: CASSRPGQGEYGELFF. The CDR3 nucleotides read TGCGCCAGCAGCCGTCCGGGACAGGGCGAATACGGGGAGCTGTTTTTT. The chain joins TRBV5-1 to TRBJ2-2; 9 bases are a match to TRBD1. V gave up 4 bases and J gave up 7 bases; unmatched junction bases: 11. The CDR3 spans 16 residues. CDR1 SGHRS and CDR2 YFSETQ come from the germline V gene.

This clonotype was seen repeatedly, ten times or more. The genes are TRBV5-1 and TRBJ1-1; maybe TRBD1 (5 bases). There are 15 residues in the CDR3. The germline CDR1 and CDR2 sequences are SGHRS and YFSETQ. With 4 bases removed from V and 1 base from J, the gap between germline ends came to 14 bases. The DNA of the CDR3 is TGCGCCAGCAGCCCGGGCAGGGCTAGGAACACTGAAGCTTTCTTT. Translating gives CASSPGRARNTEAFF. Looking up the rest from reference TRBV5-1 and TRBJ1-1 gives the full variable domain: KAGVTQTPRYLIKTRGQQVTLSCSPISGHRSVSWYQQTPGQGLQFLFEYFSETQRNKGNFPGRFSGRQFSNSRSEMNVSTLELGDSALYLCASSPGRARNTEAFFGQGTRLTVV.